This is a list of T cell receptor beta chains from one sample in a study of response to subunit inactivated influenza vaccine. TCRdb passed the RT-PCR reads through MiXCR, listing each CDR3 protein once. The sample holds more than 700,000 distinct CDR3 sequences, 21% seen once. Sequences were derived from PBMCs from blood, sampled roughly 5 days after vaccination. Receptor source: a man aged 50 or older who received an inactivated influenza vaccine. The CDR3 runs from the conserved cysteine through the conserved F or W. D genes are given only for firm matches. The size of a clone is reported for some rows only, either as once, few or many, or as a class for expanded clones.

D gene: -; J gene: TRBJ2-7; V gene: TRBV7-2; clone size: few; CDR3 DNA: TGTGCCAGCAGCCAATGGGGGAAGGACTACGAGCAGTACTTC; CDR3 protein: CASSQWGKDYEQYF
D gene: TRBD2; J gene: TRBJ2-2; V gene: TRBV7-2; clone size: -; CDR3 DNA: TGTGCCAGCAGCCCTTATGGGACTAGCGGGTCCGGGGAGCTGTTTTTT; CDR3 protein: CASSPYGTSGSGELFF
D gene: -; J gene: TRBJ2-5; V gene: TRBV7-8; clone size: -; CDR3 DNA: TGTGCCAGCAGCTTACGCCGGACACAAGAGGGGACCCAGTACTTC; CDR3 protein: CASSLRRTQEGTQYF
D gene: -; J gene: TRBJ1-5; V gene: TRBV20-1; clone size: -; CDR3 DNA: TGCAGTGCTAGGAGGGTGGGGACGGCGTATCAGCCCCAGCATTTT; CDR3 protein: CSARRVGTAYQPQHF
D gene: TRBD1; J gene: TRBJ2-2; V gene: TRBV12-3/TRBV12-4; clone size: few; CDR3 DNA: TGTGCCAGCAGTTCCACAGGGGGCGCATCCGGGGAGCTGTTTTTT; CDR3 protein: CASSSTGGASGELFF
D gene: -; J gene: TRBJ2-5; V gene: TRBV6-1; clone size: few; CDR3 DNA: TGTGCCAGCAGTCCCCCCGGGACGCTGGGGGAGACCCAGTACTTC; CDR3 protein: CASSPPGTLGETQYF
D gene: -; J gene: TRBJ1-6; V gene: TRBV4-2; clone size: -; CDR3 DNA: TGTGCCAGCAGCTACAGGTTGGAGAGCTATAATTCACCCCTCCACTTT; CDR3 protein: CASSYRLESYNSPLHF
D gene: -; J gene: TRBJ1-1; V gene: TRBV20-1; clone size: -; CDR3 DNA: TGCAGTGCTAGGAGTCGAGCAGGGACGAACACTGAAGCTTTCTTT; CDR3 protein: CSARSRAGTNTEAFF
D gene: TRBD2; J gene: TRBJ2-7; V gene: TRBV3-1; clone size: few; CDR3 DNA: TGTGCCAGCAGCCCGGGACTAGCGGGAGGTTTGTCCTACGAGCAGTACTTC; CDR3 protein: CASSPGLAGGLSYEQYF
D gene: TRBD2; J gene: TRBJ2-3; V gene: TRBV4-1; clone size: -; CDR3 DNA: TGCGCCAGCAGCCAAGCCATAACTAGCGGGACCCGCACAGATACGCAGTATTTT; CDR3 protein: CASSQAITSGTRTDTQYF
D gene: -; J gene: TRBJ2-1; V gene: TRBV29-1; clone size: -; CDR3 DNA: TGCAGCGTTGAGCCTTATCAGATCAATGAGCAGTTCTTC; CDR3 protein: CSVEPYQINEQFF
D gene: TRBD2; J gene: TRBJ2-7; V gene: TRBV6-1; clone size: few; CDR3 DNA: TGTGCCAGCAGTCTTTACCTAGCGGGAGCCTACGAGCAGTACTTC; CDR3 protein: CASSLYLAGAYEQYF
D gene: TRBD1; J gene: TRBJ2-2; V gene: TRBV9; clone size: -; CDR3 DNA: TGTGCCAGCAGCTCGCCGGGACAGGGCGGCACCGGGGAGCTGTTTTTT; CDR3 protein: CASSSPGQGGTGELFF
D gene: TRBD1; J gene: TRBJ2-1; V gene: TRBV6-2/TRBV6-3; clone size: few; CDR3 DNA: TGTGCCTCCAGGGACAGGGTCTACAATGAGCAGTTCTTC; CDR3 protein: CASRDRVYNEQFF
D gene: -; J gene: TRBJ2-1; V gene: TRBV11-2; clone size: -; CDR3 DNA: TGTGCCAGCAGCTTAGACGTTGAGGGTTACAATGAGCAGTTCTTC; CDR3 protein: CASSLDVEGYNEQFF
D gene: -; J gene: TRBJ2-1; V gene: TRBV9; clone size: -; CDR3 DNA: TGTGCCAGCAGCGTATCCCCCTCCGAAGTCGGCAATGAGCAGTTCTTC; CDR3 protein: CASSVSPSEVGNEQFF
D gene: TRBD2; J gene: TRBJ2-1; V gene: TRBV4-2; clone size: -; CDR3 DNA: TGTGCCAGCAGCCAAGATGTAGCGGGAGTGATGTATGAGCAGTTCTTC; CDR3 protein: CASSQDVAGVMYEQFF
D gene: -; J gene: TRBJ1-5; V gene: TRBV12-3/TRBV12-4; clone size: few; CDR3 DNA: TGTGCCAGCACCTTGAGGCCTAATCAGCCCCAGCATTTT; CDR3 protein: CASTLRPNQPQHF
D gene: -; J gene: TRBJ1-2; V gene: TRBV11-2; clone size: -; CDR3 DNA: TGTGCCAGCAGCTTAGAGGGGTACGGTTTCGGATCTAACTATGGCTACACCTTC; CDR3 protein: CASSLEGYGFGSNYGYTF
D gene: -; J gene: TRBJ2-1; V gene: TRBV5-1; clone size: -; CDR3 DNA: TGCGCCAGCAGCTTTCAGGATTCTGCTGTCAATGAGCAGTTCTTC; CDR3 protein: CASSFQDSAVNEQFF
D gene: TRBD2; J gene: TRBJ2-1; V gene: TRBV7-2; clone size: few; CDR3 DNA: TGTGCCAGCAGCCCCCAAAGACTAGCGGGCAATGAGCAGTTCTTC; CDR3 protein: CASSPQRLAGNEQFF
D gene: -; J gene: TRBJ2-7; V gene: TRBV20-1; clone size: -; CDR3 DNA: TGCAGTGCCTCCCACTCAAGCGAGGAGCAGTACTTC; CDR3 protein: CSASHSSEEQYF
D gene: -; J gene: TRBJ2-1; V gene: TRBV7-8; clone size: -; CDR3 DNA: TGTGCCAGCAGCTTAGTACAGGCGAACAATGAGCAGTTCTTC; CDR3 protein: CASSLVQANNEQFF
D gene: -; J gene: TRBJ2-7; V gene: TRBV28; clone size: -; CDR3 DNA: TGTGCCAGCAGTTTACCGCCAGGAAACTACGAGCAGTACTTC; CDR3 protein: CASSLPPGNYEQYF
D gene: TRBD2; J gene: TRBJ2-5; V gene: TRBV7-9; clone size: -; CDR3 DNA: TGTGCCAGCGGCCGGGACTATCACCAAGAGACCCAGTACTTC; CDR3 protein: CASGRDYHQETQYF
D gene: TRBD2; J gene: TRBJ2-3; V gene: TRBV27; clone size: few; CDR3 DNA: TGTGCCAGCAGTTTATTGGGCGGGAGGGCCACAGATACGCAGTATTTT; CDR3 protein: CASSLLGGRATDTQYF
D gene: TRBD2; J gene: TRBJ2-6; V gene: TRBV24-1; clone size: few; CDR3 DNA: TGTGCCACCAGTGAAAGAGATAGCGGGGGAACAACTTCTGGGGCCAACGTCCTGACTTTC; CDR3 protein: CATSERDSGGTTSGANVLTF
D gene: TRBD2; J gene: TRBJ2-3; V gene: TRBV25-1; clone size: few; CDR3 DNA: TGTGCCAGCAGTGAACCCGGGACTATCACAGATACGCAGTATTTT; CDR3 protein: CASSEPGTITDTQYF
D gene: -; J gene: TRBJ2-3; V gene: TRBV20-1; clone size: few; CDR3 DNA: TGCAGTGCTAGAGATTTTACCGGGGTACGGACAGATACGCAGTATTTT; CDR3 protein: CSARDFTGVRTDTQYF
D gene: TRBD2; J gene: TRBJ2-5; V gene: TRBV6-1; clone size: -; CDR3 DNA: TGTGCCAGCAGTGACCGCCCAGGACTAGCGGGATTGGCGACCCAGTACTTC; CDR3 protein: CASSDRPGLAGLATQYF
D gene: -; J gene: TRBJ1-3; V gene: TRBV9; clone size: many; CDR3 DNA: TGTGCCAGCAGCGTAGCTTATCCGGATACTGGAAACACCATATATTTT; CDR3 protein: CASSVAYPDTGNTIYF
D gene: -; J gene: TRBJ2-7; V gene: TRBV7-2; clone size: few; CDR3 DNA: TGTGCCAGCAGCTTAGACAGATCAAGCTCCTACGAGCAGTACTTC; CDR3 protein: CASSLDRSSSYEQYF
D gene: -; J gene: TRBJ2-5; V gene: TRBV12-3/TRBV12-4; clone size: -; CDR3 DNA: TGTGCCAGCAGCCCGCGCCGCACAGGTCAGGGAGAGACCCAGTACTTC; CDR3 protein: CASSPRRTGQGETQYF
D gene: TRBD1; J gene: TRBJ1-5; V gene: TRBV28; clone size: -; CDR3 DNA: TGTGCCAGCAGCAGACCAGGGGGCGAACAGCCCCAGCATTTT; CDR3 protein: CASSRPGGEQPQHF
D gene: TRBD2; J gene: TRBJ2-1; V gene: TRBV28; clone size: -; CDR3 DNA: TGTGCCAGCAGCATAGCGGGAGTCGGCGGGGAGCAGTTCTTC; CDR3 protein: CASSIAGVGGEQFF
D gene: -; J gene: TRBJ2-4; V gene: TRBV28; clone size: -; CDR3 DNA: TGTGCCAGCCGAAGAACGTGGGGCAGCGTTGGGAAAAACATTCAGTACTTC; CDR3 protein: CASRRTWGSVGKNIQYF
D gene: -; J gene: TRBJ1-5; V gene: TRBV20-1; clone size: -; CDR3 DNA: TGCAGTGCCAGCAAGGGGTTACTATATAGCAATCAGCCCCAGCATTTT; CDR3 protein: CSASKGLLYSNQPQHF
D gene: TRBD2; J gene: TRBJ2-7; V gene: TRBV19; clone size: few; CDR3 DNA: TGTGCCAGTGCCACTAGCGGGAGATACGAGCAGTACTTC; CDR3 protein: CASATSGRYEQYF
D gene: -; J gene: TRBJ2-3; V gene: TRBV12-3/TRBV12-4; clone size: many; CDR3 DNA: TGTGCCAGCAGTTTTAGAAACGGAGGCAGCACAGATACGCAGTATTTT; CDR3 protein: CASSFRNGGSTDTQYF
D gene: -; J gene: TRBJ2-1; V gene: TRBV5-1; clone size: once; CDR3 DNA: TGCGCCAGCAGCTTGGGGGCTAGCCAATACAATGAGCAGTTCTTC; CDR3 protein: CASSLGASQYNEQFF
D gene: -; J gene: TRBJ2-7; V gene: TRBV20-1; clone size: -; CDR3 DNA: TGCAGTGCTGCCGGACTAAGCTACGAGCAGTACTTC; CDR3 protein: CSAAGLSYEQYF
D gene: -; J gene: TRBJ2-6; V gene: TRBV27; clone size: -; CDR3 DNA: TGTGCCAGCAGAGAGAGCTCTGGGGCCAACGTCCTGACTTTC; CDR3 protein: CASRESSGANVLTF
D gene: TRBD1; J gene: TRBJ2-2; V gene: TRBV6-2/TRBV6-3; clone size: few; CDR3 DNA: TGTGCCAGCAGGGAGGATGGACAGGGGAACACCGGGGAGCTGTTTTTT; CDR3 protein: CASREDGQGNTGELFF
D gene: TRBD1; J gene: TRBJ2-5; V gene: TRBV7-3; clone size: -; CDR3 DNA: TGTGCCAGCAGCTCCGGGACAGGGGGCGCGGGAGAGACCCAGTACTTC; CDR3 protein: CASSSGTGGAGETQYF
D gene: -; J gene: TRBJ1-2; V gene: TRBV20-1; clone size: few; CDR3 DNA: TGCAGGCCCAACGAGAGGGGGTCAAGTGGCTACACCTTC; CDR3 protein: CRPNERGSSGYTF